The T cell receptor beta chain under discussion was sequenced for a study of cytomegalovirus exposure and HLA in healthy donors. The PCR was carried out with 60 Vbeta primers and 13 Jbeta primers. Here immunoSEQ multiplex PCR was the method, and the copy in TCRdb shows in-frame clones only, minus some. Of roughly 130,000 clones listed, around 66% are singletons. Germline CDR1 and CDR2: WNHNN and SYGVQD (reference sequence). V gave up 2 bases and J gave up 3 bases, with 14 bases separating them. The CDR3 has 16 residues. This receptor was identified in a woman aged 60-75 years in good health and CMV-seronegative. Sequencing was carried out using PBMCs. The V call is TRBV10-1, the J call TRBJ2-1; D gene uncertain. The CDR3 coding sequence is TGCGCCAGCAGTGAGGGGCTCCGTCTGCTCTACAATGAGCAGTTCTTC. Residues: CASSEGLRLLYNEQFF.